Listed below are T cell receptor beta chains from one sample, sequenced in a study of early T cells in non-severe SARS-CoV-2 infection. TCRdb passed the 5' RACE reads through MiXCR, listing each CDR3 protein once. Altogether tens of thousands of distinct CDR3 sequences are present, around 13% being singletons, with the ten largest covering around 4.5%. The sequencing input was whole blood. The origin of the receptors is an adult who was a healthcare worker with PCR-confirmed SARS-CoV-2 infection or an uninfected control (not recorded which). CDR3s include the opening cysteine and the closing phenylalanine or tryptophan. The D gene is left open where the match is weak. The size of a clone is reported for some rows only, either as once, few or many, or as a class for expanded clones.

d_call: NA; v_call: TRBV28; clone_size: NA; j_call: TRBJ1-2; cdr3_aa: CASSLIPGYYGYTF; cdr3_nt: TGTGCCAGCAGTTTAATCCCAGGGTACTATGGCTACACCTTC
d_call: TRBD2; v_call: TRBV20-1; clone_size: many; j_call: TRBJ2-5; cdr3_aa: CSAPSSTSVETQYF; cdr3_nt: TGCAGTGCTCCCTCGTCGACTAGCGTAGAGACCCAGTACTTC
d_call: NA; v_call: TRBV18; clone_size: NA; j_call: TRBJ2-3; cdr3_aa: CASSPLSGVTDTQYF; cdr3_nt: TGTGCCAGCTCACCACTTTCGGGAGTCACAGATACGCAGTATTTT
d_call: NA; v_call: TRBV5-1; clone_size: many; j_call: TRBJ2-3; cdr3_aa: CASSFGTLGSDTQYF; cdr3_nt: TGCGCCAGCAGCTTTGGGACCCTCGGATCAGATACGCAGTATTTT
d_call: NA; v_call: TRBV10-3; clone_size: many; j_call: TRBJ2-1; cdr3_aa: CAIGHLGYNEQFF; cdr3_nt: TGTGCCATTGGACACCTCGGATACAATGAGCAGTTCTTC
d_call: NA; v_call: TRBV4-2; clone_size: medium-sized; j_call: TRBJ2-3; cdr3_aa: CASSQGGSGTDTQYF; cdr3_nt: TGTGCCAGCAGCCAAGGTGGATCGGGCACAGATACGCAGTATTTT
d_call: NA; v_call: TRBV28; clone_size: NA; j_call: TRBJ2-5; cdr3_aa: CASSGAPREETQYF; cdr3_nt: TGTGCCAGCAGTGGGGCCCCCCGGGAGGAGACCCAGTACTTC
d_call: TRBD1; v_call: TRBV6-5; clone_size: many; j_call: TRBJ2-7; cdr3_aa: CASSYSEGAIYEQYF; cdr3_nt: TGTGCCAGCAGTTACTCTGAGGGGGCGATTTACGAGCAGTACTTC
d_call: TRBD2; v_call: TRBV7-9; clone_size: few; j_call: TRBJ2-7; cdr3_aa: CASSLRGLDYEQYF; cdr3_nt: TGTGCCAGCAGCTTAAGAGGACTAGACTACGAGCAGTACTTC
d_call: NA; v_call: TRBV11-2; clone_size: NA; j_call: TRBJ2-7; cdr3_aa: CASSPGHKSYEQYF; cdr3_nt: TGTGCCAGCAGCCCGGGACACAAGAGCTACGAGCAGTACTTC
d_call: NA; v_call: TRBV20-1; clone_size: NA; j_call: TRBJ2-3; cdr3_aa: CSAAWSSGTDTQYF; cdr3_nt: TGCAGTGCCGCCTGGAGTAGCGGCACAGATACGCAGTATTTT
d_call: TRBD2; v_call: TRBV15; clone_size: few; j_call: TRBJ2-1; cdr3_aa: CATSRGLAAGSYNEQFF; cdr3_nt: TGTGCCACCAGCAGGGGACTAGCGGCCGGCTCCTACAATGAGCAGTTCTTC
d_call: NA; v_call: TRBV6-1; clone_size: few; j_call: TRBJ1-5; cdr3_aa: CASGRNQPQHF; cdr3_nt: TGTGCCAGCGGCAGGAATCAGCCCCAGCATTTT
d_call: TRBD2; v_call: TRBV5-6; clone_size: many; j_call: TRBJ2-1; cdr3_aa: CASSLVLAGYNEQFF; cdr3_nt: TGTGCCAGCAGCTTGGTACTAGCGGGATACAATGAGCAGTTCTTC
d_call: TRBD1; v_call: TRBV2; clone_size: few; j_call: TRBJ2-7; cdr3_aa: CASSPLGTAYEQYF; cdr3_nt: TGTGCCAGCAGTCCACTCGGGACAGCCTACGAGCAGTACTTC
d_call: TRBD1; v_call: TRBV28; clone_size: NA; j_call: TRBJ1-5; cdr3_aa: CASSLGQGARPQHF; cdr3_nt: TGTGCCAGCAGTTTAGGACAGGGGGCCCGGCCCCAGCATTTT
d_call: NA; v_call: TRBV28; clone_size: NA; j_call: TRBJ1-5; cdr3_aa: CASRQGWRQPQHF; cdr3_nt: TGTGCCAGCCGTCAGGGTTGGAGACAGCCCCAGCATTTT
d_call: NA; v_call: TRBV11-2; clone_size: many; j_call: TRBJ2-3; cdr3_aa: CASSGRTDTQYF; cdr3_nt: TGTGCCAGCAGCGGTAGGACAGATACGCAGTATTTT
d_call: TRBD1; v_call: TRBV20-1; clone_size: few; j_call: TRBJ2-5; cdr3_aa: CSARDPRTGGIETQYF; cdr3_nt: TGCAGTGCTAGAGATCCGCGTACAGGGGGAATCGAGACCCAGTACTTC
d_call: NA; v_call: TRBV7-9; clone_size: NA; j_call: TRBJ1-2; cdr3_aa: CASSLAQTFHGYTF; cdr3_nt: TGTGCCAGCAGCTTAGCTCAGACATTCCATGGCTACACCTTC
d_call: TRBD1; v_call: TRBV5-5; clone_size: few; j_call: TRBJ2-5; cdr3_aa: CASSRLTGGAETQYF; cdr3_nt: TGTGCCAGCAGCCGTTTGACAGGGGGCGCGGAGACCCAGTACTTC
d_call: NA; v_call: TRBV7-8; clone_size: few; j_call: TRBJ2-7; cdr3_aa: CASSEGGISHEQYF; cdr3_nt: TGTGCCAGCTCCGAGGGCGGGATCTCCCACGAGCAGTACTTC
d_call: NA; v_call: TRBV7-6; clone_size: NA; j_call: TRBJ1-5; cdr3_aa: CASSENSISQPQHF; cdr3_nt: TGTGCCAGCAGCGAAAATTCGATTTCACAGCCCCAGCATTTT
d_call: TRBD1; v_call: TRBV7-9; clone_size: NA; j_call: TRBJ1-4; cdr3_aa: CASSLRQGTTNEKLFF; cdr3_nt: TGTGCCAGCAGCCTAAGACAGGGGACAACTAATGAAAAACTGTTTTTT
d_call: TRBD2; v_call: TRBV29-1; clone_size: few; j_call: TRBJ2-2; cdr3_aa: CSVASGKTGELFF; cdr3_nt: TGCAGCGTTGCAAGCGGGAAAACCGGGGAGCTGTTTTTT
d_call: NA; v_call: TRBV4-2; clone_size: NA; j_call: TRBJ2-1; cdr3_aa: CASSQDLWTSYNEQFF; cdr3_nt: TGTGCCAGCAGCCAAGATTTATGGACTTCCTACAATGAGCAGTTCTTC
d_call: TRBD2; v_call: TRBV6-5; clone_size: few; j_call: TRBJ2-7; cdr3_aa: CASSYQVPILAGGREQYF; cdr3_nt: TGTGCCAGCAGTTACCAGGTCCCGATACTAGCGGGGGGGCGTGAGCAGTACTTC
d_call: NA; v_call: TRBV12-3/TRBV12-4; clone_size: NA; j_call: TRBJ1-1; cdr3_aa: CASTPIGGARTEAFF; cdr3_nt: TGTGCCAGCACTCCCATAGGGGGGGCGAGGACTGAAGCTTTCTTT
d_call: NA; v_call: TRBV2; clone_size: NA; j_call: TRBJ2-3; cdr3_aa: CASQGGYTQYF; cdr3_nt: TGTGCCAGCCAGGGGGGGTATACGCAGTATTTT
d_call: TRBD2; v_call: TRBV6-2/TRBV6-3; clone_size: NA; j_call: TRBJ2-1; cdr3_aa: CASIGAGGYLEQFF; cdr3_nt: TGTGCCAGCATCGGGGCGGGAGGGTACCTTGAGCAGTTCTTC
d_call: NA; v_call: TRBV12-3/TRBV12-4; clone_size: NA; j_call: TRBJ2-7; cdr3_aa: CASRPTGSDEQYF; cdr3_nt: TGTGCCAGCAGACCAACAGGGAGCGACGAGCAGTACTTC
d_call: NA; v_call: TRBV29-1; clone_size: few; j_call: TRBJ1-5; cdr3_aa: CSVGGGIDQPQHF; cdr3_nt: TGCAGCGTTGGAGGGGGTATCGATCAGCCCCAGCATTTT
d_call: NA; v_call: TRBV6-6; clone_size: NA; j_call: TRBJ1-1; cdr3_aa: CASSSDSLEAFF; cdr3_nt: TGTGCCAGCAGTTCGGACAGCCTTGAAGCTTTCTTT
d_call: TRBD2; v_call: TRBV2; clone_size: few; j_call: TRBJ2-7; cdr3_aa: CASSESRREDRNEQYF; cdr3_nt: TGTGCCAGCAGTGAAAGTAGGCGGGAGGATAGAAACGAGCAGTACTTC
d_call: NA; v_call: TRBV29-1; clone_size: NA; j_call: TRBJ2-3; cdr3_aa: CSGGSDTQYF; cdr3_nt: TGCAGCGGGGGGTCGGATACGCAGTATTTT
d_call: TRBD1; v_call: TRBV11-2; clone_size: NA; j_call: TRBJ1-3; cdr3_aa: CASRGTGSLNTIYF; cdr3_nt: TGTGCCAGCCGAGGGACAGGGAGCCTGAACACCATATATTTT
d_call: NA; v_call: TRBV20-1; clone_size: many; j_call: TRBJ2-5; cdr3_aa: CSAKGTTGNRETQYF; cdr3_nt: TGCAGTGCTAAAGGAACGACCGGGAATAGGGAGACCCAGTACTTC
d_call: TRBD1; v_call: TRBV20-1; clone_size: NA; j_call: TRBJ2-5; cdr3_aa: CSARRPRGQQETQYF; cdr3_nt: TGCAGTGCTAGGAGACCAAGGGGGCAGCAGGAGACCCAGTACTTC
d_call: TRBD1; v_call: TRBV20-1; clone_size: NA; j_call: TRBJ1-5; cdr3_aa: CSARDRGGNQPQHF; cdr3_nt: TGCAGTGCTAGAGACAGGGGGGGCAATCAGCCCCAGCATTTT
d_call: TRBD2; v_call: TRBV2; clone_size: few; j_call: TRBJ2-5; cdr3_aa: CASREMTSGRASRETQYF; cdr3_nt: TGTGCCAGCAGGGAGATGACTAGCGGGAGGGCCAGCCGAGAGACCCAGTACTTC
d_call: NA; v_call: TRBV6-5; clone_size: few; j_call: TRBJ2-7; cdr3_aa: CASMGRPSYEQYF; cdr3_nt: TGTGCCAGCATGGGGCGCCCCTCCTACGAGCAGTACTTC
d_call: TRBD2; v_call: TRBV20-1; clone_size: NA; j_call: TRBJ2-7; cdr3_aa: CSARDFGGSVYEQYF; cdr3_nt: TGCAGTGCTAGAGATTTCGGCGGGAGTGTCTACGAGCAGTACTTC
d_call: NA; v_call: TRBV5-1; clone_size: few; j_call: TRBJ1-2; cdr3_aa: CASSSLGDGGGYTF; cdr3_nt: TGCGCCAGCAGTTCCCTAGGGGACGGCGGGGGCTACACCTTC